This T cell receptor (beta chain) originates from a study of T cell responses to AZD1222 COVID-19 vaccine. CDR3 length: 13 residues. Looked up from germline, CDR1 is SNHLY and CDR2 is FYNNEI. Trimming stripped 6 bases from V and 1 base from J, with 7 bases between. This clone was seen a single time. TCRdb's table, derived via immunoSEQ multiplex PCR, lists solely in-frame clones and lacks some. Counted here are under 200,000 clones, roughly nine tenths occurring once; the ten biggest clones make up approximately 1.2%. This receptor was identified in an adult who received the AZD1222 COVID-19 vaccine. The gene calls are TRBV2 and TRBJ1-5, with a possible D match to TRBD1 (5 bases). The sequenced sample was peripheral blood, obtained 28 days after the second AZD1222 dose. The CDR3 DNA reads TGTGCCAGCAGAGGGGACAGCAATCAGCCCCAGCATTTT. Translated: CASRGDSNQPQHF.